This T cell receptor beta chain was observed in a study of shared clonotypes between healthy human individuals (dated by TCRdb to 2018 to 2020). General notes on the study: A couple of women and a few men aged 18 to 49 years were included in the cohort. The study deeply sequenced blood TCR repertoires of five healthy adults to estimate repertoire size and the extent of clonotype sharing between individuals. Libraries were prepared and TCR repertoires were sequenced by different laboratories using diverse techniques, in order to increase sequencing depth and limit assay-specific biases. Between about 0.85 and 9.5 billion PBMCs per donor were obtained by leukapheresis. The full study reports these points: The small number of donors limited the genetic and exposure-history diversity represented. Based on pairwise subsampling, the degree of clonotype sharing among donors was expected to be affected by sequencing depth. Only blood was sampled, and tissue TCR repertoires likely differ from those in blood.

Worth noting for this clone: Its recognized antigen is unknown. Per-base quality was not reported, and no clone a single base away is much larger than it.

Using the deep immunoSEQ assay, TCR CDR3 regions were amplified from genomic DNA by multiplex PCR. For each cell subset, the extracted genomic DNA was distributed evenly across all wells of several immunoSEQ 96-well plates, and each plate served as one replicate. For unsorted PBMC, around 310 ng of genomic DNA, equivalent to tens of thousands of T cell genomes, went into each replicate PCR. Genomic DNA from unsorted PBMC was sequenced over ten immunoSEQ deep assay plates. The purified libraries were quantified using a Qubit 3.0 fluorometer, sized with a Bioanalyzer 2100, and then quantified again using the KAPA Library Quantification kit. A separate single-read 150-cycle Illumina NextSeq 550 flow cell was used to sequence each immunoSEQ 96-well plate. In the source study's methods: The immunoSEQ output contained only junctional sequences without quality scores, so filtering could not match that applied to full-length reads. Sequences were annotated with PyIR, a Python wrapper for IgBLAST v1.9, and V/J genes and CDR3 were assigned using IMGT germline references. Reads were removed for weak V/J assignments (E-value above 1e-6), missing CDR3, stop codons, out-of-frame junctions, or ambiguous translated residues. A V3J clonotype was defined by an identical inferred V gene, J gene, and CDR3 amino acid sequence. To compute the percentage overlap between repertoires, the number of shared unique clonotypes was divided by the size of the smaller repertoire. Three approaches were used to assess repertoire richness: RTK rarefaction, the Chao1 estimator, and Recon v2.1 estimates of unobserved clonotypes. This is the immuneACCESS table as TCRdb keeps it, with only in-frame sequences that have V and J called. A part of the clones is gone; compared with another copy, unresolved V genes explain less than half, and the rest is unexplained. Clone size and V and J calls were adopted from that table, with D and trimming inferred from the DNA. This sample comprises more than 400,000 clones, over 75% of them detected only once. Clones ranked in the top ten supply roughly an eighth of the sample.

Spanning cysteine to phenylalanine, the CDR3 consists of 16 amino acids. Solely the CDR3 DNA is kept, with 48 bases framed from the first base. At the junction V is shortened by 0 bases and J by 5 bases; bases outside the gene matches: 8. CDR1 is given as SGDLS and CDR2 as YYNGEE, both from the germline V gene. Healthy HIV-negative adults with no recently reported acute infections or vaccinations were included as donors. Every donor was a Caucasian adult living in Nashville, Tennessee, USA. For unsorted samples, about 90 million PBMCs were counted, and genomic DNA was extracted using the QIAamp DNA Blood Mini kit. Blood was collected by leukapheresis, and PBMCs were isolated by Ficoll-Histopaque density gradient centrifugation and then cryopreserved in liquid nitrogen vapor phase.

The origin of this receptor is a woman aged 40-49 years in good health. Some clones in this sample may be carry-over from other donors' samples. The sequence links TRBV9 to TRBJ2-5, and TRBD2 matches 9 of the central bases. The sample taken for sequencing was PBMCs. The CDR3 reads as follows: CASSVGASGKGETQYF. DNA sequence: TGTGCCAGCAGCGTAGGGGCTAGCGGGAAGGGGGAGACCCAGTACTTC.